The present T cell receptor beta chain was sequenced within a study of blood T cell repertoires in COVID-19. Study summary: Acute-phase and convalescent COVID-19 samples originated in the United States, Italy and Spain.

The table came from immunoSEQ multiplex PCR; TCRdb's copy has only in-frame clones and leaves some out. The table includes 150,000 to 200,000 clones, roughly 79% detected once. Germline lookup yields CDR1 SGHKS and CDR2 YYEKEE (reference sequence). The J segment lost 7 bases and the V segment lost 0 bases, leaving 11 bases of the junction unmatched. This CDR3 spans 18 amino acids. Source material: peripheral blood. The rearrangement joins TRBV5-5 to TRBJ2-2; 11 bases match TRBD1. This TCR was sampled from a woman in her seventies with acute or convalescent COVID-19. CDR3 bases: TGTGCCAGCAGCTTGGACTGGACAGGGGGCCGGCGTAACGGGGAGCTGTTTTTT. Its protein is CASSLDWTGGRRNGELFF.